This T cell receptor (beta chain) was found in a study of cytomegalovirus exposure and HLA in healthy donors. Vbeta (60) and Jbeta (13) primers were used in the PCR. Sequencing was performed with immunoSEQ multiplex PCR; in TCRdb, only in-frame clones are kept and a portion is missing. In the table there are around 200,000 clones, 82% of which are singletons. The V gene end was trimmed by 3 bases and the J gene end by 4 bases; junction bases not matched to a gene: 7. Germline CDR1 SGHNT, CDR2 YYREEE (reference sequence). This CDR3 has 15 residues. V gene TRBV5-4 combines with J gene TRBJ2-3, with 8 bases lining up with TRBD2. Sequences were obtained from PBMCs. This TCR was sampled from a woman younger than 30 in good health and CMV-seronegative. The CDR3 nucleotides are TGTGCCAGCAGCTCCCGGGGGGGCCCCGCAGATACGCAGTATTTT. It is translated as CASSSRGGPADTQYF.